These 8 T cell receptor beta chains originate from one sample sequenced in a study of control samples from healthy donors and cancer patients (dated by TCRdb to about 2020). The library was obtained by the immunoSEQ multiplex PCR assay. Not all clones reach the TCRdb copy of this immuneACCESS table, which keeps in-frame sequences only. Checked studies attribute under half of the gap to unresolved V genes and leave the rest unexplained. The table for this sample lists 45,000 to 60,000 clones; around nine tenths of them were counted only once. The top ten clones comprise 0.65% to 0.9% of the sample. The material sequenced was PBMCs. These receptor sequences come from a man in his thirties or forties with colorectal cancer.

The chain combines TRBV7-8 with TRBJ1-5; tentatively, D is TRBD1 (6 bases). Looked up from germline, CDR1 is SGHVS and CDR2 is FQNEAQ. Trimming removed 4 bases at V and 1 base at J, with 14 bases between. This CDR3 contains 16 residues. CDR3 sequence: CASSSFRGKSNQPQHF. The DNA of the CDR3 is TGTGCCAGCAGCTCGTTCAGGGGCAAAAGCAATCAGCCCCAGCATTTT.

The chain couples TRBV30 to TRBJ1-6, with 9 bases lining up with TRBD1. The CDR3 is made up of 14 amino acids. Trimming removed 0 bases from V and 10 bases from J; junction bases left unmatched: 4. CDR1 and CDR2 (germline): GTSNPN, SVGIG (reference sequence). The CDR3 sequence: CAWSVDRGHSPLHF. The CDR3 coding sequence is TGTGCCTGGAGTGTGGACAGGGGACACTCACCCCTCCACTTT. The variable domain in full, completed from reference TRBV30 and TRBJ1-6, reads SQTIHQWPATLVQPVGSPLSLECTVEGTSNPNLYWYRQAAGRGLQLLFYSVGIGQISSEVPQNLSASRPQDRQFILSSKKLLLSDSGFYLCAWSVDRGHSPLHFGNGTRLTVT.

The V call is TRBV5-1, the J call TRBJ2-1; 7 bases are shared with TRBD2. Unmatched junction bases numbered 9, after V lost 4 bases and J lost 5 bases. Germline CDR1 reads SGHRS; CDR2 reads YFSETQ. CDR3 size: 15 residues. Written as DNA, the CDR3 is TGCGCCAGCAGCCGCCCGGGACTAAACAACAATGAGCAGTTCTTC. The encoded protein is CASSRPGLNNNEQFF.

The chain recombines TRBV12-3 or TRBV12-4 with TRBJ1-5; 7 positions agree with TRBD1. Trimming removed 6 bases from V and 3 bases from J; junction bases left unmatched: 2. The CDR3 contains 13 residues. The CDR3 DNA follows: TGTGCCAGCAGGGGGACAGACAATCAGCCCCAGCATTTT. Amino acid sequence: CASRGTDNQPQHF.

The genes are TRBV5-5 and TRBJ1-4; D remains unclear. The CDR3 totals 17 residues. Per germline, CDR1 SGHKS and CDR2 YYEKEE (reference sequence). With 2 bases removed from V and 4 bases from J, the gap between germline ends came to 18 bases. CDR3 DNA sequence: TGTGCCAGCAGCTTCCCCGAAGGAGTACAGCTTAATGAAAAACTGTTTTTT. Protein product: CASSFPEGVQLNEKLFF.

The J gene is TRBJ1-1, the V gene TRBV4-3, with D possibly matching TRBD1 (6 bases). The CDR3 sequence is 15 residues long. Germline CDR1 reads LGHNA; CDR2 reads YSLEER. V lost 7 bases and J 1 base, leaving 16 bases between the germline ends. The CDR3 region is CASIPRTDENTEAFF. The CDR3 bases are TGCGCCAGCATTCCGCGGACAGACGAGAACACTGAAGCTTTCTTT.

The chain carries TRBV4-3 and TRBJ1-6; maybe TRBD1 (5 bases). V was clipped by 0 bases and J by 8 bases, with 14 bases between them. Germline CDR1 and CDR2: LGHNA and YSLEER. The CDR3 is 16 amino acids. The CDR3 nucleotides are TGCGCCAGCAGCCAAGATCGGGGGGGTGACGATTCACCCCTCCACTTT. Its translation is CASSQDRGGDDSPLHF.

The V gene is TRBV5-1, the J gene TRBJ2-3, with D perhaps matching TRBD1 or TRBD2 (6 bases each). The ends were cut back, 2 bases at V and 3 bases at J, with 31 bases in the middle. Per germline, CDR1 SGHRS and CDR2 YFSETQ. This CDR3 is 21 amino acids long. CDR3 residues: CASSLGPGHSIHKAGTDTQYF. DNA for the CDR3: TGCGCCAGCAGCTTAGGACCGGGACACTCAATACATAAGGCGGGGACAGATACGCAGTATTTT.